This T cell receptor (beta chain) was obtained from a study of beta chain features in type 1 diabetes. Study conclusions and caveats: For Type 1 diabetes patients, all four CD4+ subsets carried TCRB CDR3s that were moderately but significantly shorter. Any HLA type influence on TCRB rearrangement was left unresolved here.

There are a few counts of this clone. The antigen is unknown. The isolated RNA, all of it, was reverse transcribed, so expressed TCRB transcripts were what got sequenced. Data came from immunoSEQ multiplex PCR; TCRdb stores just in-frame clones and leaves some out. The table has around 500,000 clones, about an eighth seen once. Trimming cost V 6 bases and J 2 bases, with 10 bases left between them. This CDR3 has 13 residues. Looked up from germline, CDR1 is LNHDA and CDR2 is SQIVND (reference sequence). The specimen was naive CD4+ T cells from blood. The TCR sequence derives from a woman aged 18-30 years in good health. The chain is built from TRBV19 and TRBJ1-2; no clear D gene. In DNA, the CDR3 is TGTGCCAGTAGAGAAGTGACGAACTATGGCTACACCTTC. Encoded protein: CASREVTNYGYTF. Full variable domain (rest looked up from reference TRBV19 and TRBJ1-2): DGGITQSPKYLFRKEGQNVTLSCEQNLNHDAMYWYRQDPGQGLRLIYYSQIVNDFQKGDIAEGYSVSREKKESFPLTVTSAQKNPTAFYLCASREVTNYGYTFGSGTRLTVV.